These 18 T cell receptor beta chains were all obtained from the same sample, sequenced in a study of regulatory T cells in long-lasting Graves disease. As to time point: newly diagnosed GD, antithyroid drugs for less than 3 months. Making the TCR library involved RNA that had been extracted from PBMCs. Arm-PCR of CDR3 regions and iRepertoire HTBI primers were the basis on which TCR beta libraries were built. TCRdb independently ran MiXCR on the multiplex PCR reads; one entry per CDR3 protein. The sample has 350,000 to 500,000 distinct CDR3 sequences; 14% are singletons. These data were also filed under a second study, of T cells in Graves' hyperthyroidism and ophthalmopathy.

Specimen: peripheral blood mononuclear cells (PBMCs), collected at new diagnosis, from a patient treated with antithyroid drugs. Receptors were obtained from a woman aged 45-65 years with Graves disease.

Ten or more counts support this clonotype. The rearrangement links TRBV20-1 to TRBJ2-3, with TRBD2 matching 11 bases. This CDR3 contains 16 residues. J gave up 5 bases and V 7 bases, and 14 bases lay outside the gene matches. Germline V gives CDR1 DFQATT, CDR2 SNEGSKA (reference sequence). The CDR3 is CSGRLAGSIGGDTQYF. For the CDR3, the DNA is TGCAGTGGACGACTAGCGGGATCTATCGGCGGAGATACGCAGTATTTT.

This clonotype was detected many times. This rearrangement joins TRBV7-3 to TRBJ2-7; 7 bases agree with TRBD2. With V trimmed by 5 bases and J by 6 bases, 10 bases remained unmatched. Germline V lookup: CDR1 SGHTA, CDR2 FQGTGA. The CDR3 length is 14 residues. The CDR3 region has the DNA TGTGCCAGCAGCCCCCTTGGGACTAACGGCGAGCAGTACTTC. It codes for CASSPLGTNGEQYF.

The sample holds a few counts of this clonotype. This chain joins TRBV4-2 and TRBJ2-1; possibly TRBD2 for D (6 bases). The CDR3 has 17 residues. V lost 5 bases, J lost 0 bases, and 17 bases lay in between. Germline V gives CDR1 LGHNA, CDR2 YNFKEQ. DNA of the CDR3: TGTGCCAGCAGCGTCGGGTCGGGACTCTACTCCTACAATGAGCAGTTCTTC. It codes for CASSVGSGLYSYNEQFF.

This clonotype was seen many times. The chain combines TRBV3-1 with TRBJ2-1; D gene uncertain. Trimming shortened V by 0 bases and J by 9 bases, and 3 bases separated the two germline ends. Germline V lookup: CDR1 LGHDT, CDR2 YNNKEL (reference sequence). This CDR3 spans 11 amino acids. The CDR3: CASSQDAEQFF. CDR3 bases: TGTGCCAGCAGCCAAGACGCTGAGCAGTTCTTC.

The chain is built from TRBV28 and TRBJ1-4; 9 bases are shared with TRBD1. Germline values: CDR1 MDHEN, CDR2 SYDVKM. The length of the CDR3 is 17 residues. V gave up 3 bases and J gave up 5 bases; unmatched junction bases: 10. CDR3 DNA sequence: TGTGCCAGCAGTTTCGGACAGGGGATATTTGGGAATGAAAAACTGTTTTTT. Protein: CASSFGQGIFGNEKLFF.

This clonotype was recorded at least ten times. The V and J genes are TRBV5-1 and TRBJ2-1, with D possibly being TRBD1 (6 bases). The V end lost 6 bases, the J end lost 0 bases, and 10 bases lay between the germline ends. The CDR3 is made up of 14 amino acids. Germline V gene sequence: CDR1 SGHRS, CDR2 YFSETQ. This chain's CDR3 is CASTTGYSYNEQFF. CDR3 coding DNA: TGCGCCAGCACCACAGGGTACTCCTACAATGAGCAGTTCTTC.

This clonotype was detected ten times or more. CDR3 in amino acids: CASSQGLAGEVDTQYF. CDR3 nucleotides: TGTGCCAGCAGCCAAGGACTAGCGGGAGAGGTAGATACGCAGTATTTT. This chain uses TRBV3-1 with TRBJ2-3, with 12 bases that match TRBD2. After removal of 1 base from V and 5 bases from J, the junction contained 4 bases not matched to a gene. Looked up from germline, CDR1 is LGHDT and CDR2 is YNNKEL (reference sequence). This CDR3 contains 16 residues.

There are many counts of this clonotype. The gene calls are TRBV19 and TRBJ1-1, with 10 bases lining up with TRBD1. Trimming at V came to 4 bases and at J to 1 base, leaving 6 bases not matched to a gene. Germline V gene sequence: CDR1 LNHDA, CDR2 SQIVND (reference sequence). This CDR3 is built from 16 residues. CDR3 nucleotides: TGTGCCAGTAGTAAGGGGACAGGGGTGTCGAACACTGAAGCTTTCTTT. It yields the protein CASSKGTGVSNTEAFF.

The chain combines TRBV27 with TRBJ2-3; TRBD2 is a possible D gene (7 bases). CDR1 and CDR2 (germline): MNHEY, SMNVEV (reference sequence). The CDR3 totals 15 residues. V gave up 9 bases and J gave up 1 base, with 17 bases separating them. The DNA for the CDR3 is TGTGCCAGTCACCTGGGCGGGGGCCGCACAGATACGCAGTATTTT. Translating gives CASHLGGGRTDTQYF.

The chain carries TRBV10-2 and TRBJ1-1; D unclear. This CDR3 is 13 amino acids long. Germline loops: CDR1 WSHSY, CDR2 SAAADI. V lost 5 bases and J 4 bases, leaving 11 bases between the germline ends. The CDR3 sequence is CASSTGISTEAFF. The CDR3 DNA reads TGCGCCAGCAGTACCGGTATTTCCACTGAAGCTTTCTTT.

V gene TRBV7-3 combines with J gene TRBJ2-6; no clear D gene. Per germline, CDR1 SGHTA and CDR2 FQGTGA. V lost 0 bases and J lost 2, with 8 bases in between. CDR3 size: 16 residues. The CDR3 coding sequence is TGTGCCAGCAGCTTAACGGGATACACTGGGGCCAACGTCCTGACTTTC. Translation: CASSLTGYTGANVLTF.

This clonotype was detected a few times. At one of its ends the junction is not consistent with the germline gene, which may arise from a read error. The chain employs TRBV11-2 and TRBJ2-4, with 7 bases lining up with TRBD1. CDR1 is SGHAT and CDR2 is FQNNGV in the germline V gene. The CDR3 is 18 amino acids. The CDR3 coding sequence is TGTGCCAGCAGCTCCCCGCCTGTCGGGCAGGGGGTTAGTGTCTTTCAGCACTTC. Protein product: CASSSPPVGQGVSVFQHF.

This clonotype came up many times. The CDR3 bases are TGTGCCAGCAGTTATCCTTTACTAGCGGGAGGGTTTGGAGATACGCAGTATTTT. As protein: CASSYPLLAGGFGDTQYF. The chain couples TRBV6-5 to TRBJ2-3; 13 positions agree with TRBD2. The V and J ends lost 3 bases and 5 bases, in that order; junction bases with no gene match: 11. Germline V gene lookup returns CDR1 MNHEY and CDR2 SVGAGI. The CDR3 runs to 18 residues.

This clonotype was seen repeatedly, ten times or more. This chain joins TRBV11-2 and TRBJ1-1; no reliable D call. The germline V gene has CDR1 SGHAT and CDR2 FQNNGV. The V end was cut by 7 bases, the J end by 1 base, with 13 bases between. The CDR3 has 14 residues. The CDR3 DNA follows: TGTGCCAGCACCACGCTCCCCAAGAACACTGAAGCTTTCTTT. It encodes CASTTLPKNTEAFF.

The sample holds many counts of this clonotype. This sequence joins TRBV6-1 and TRBJ2-6, with 8 bases lining up with TRBD2. Trimming took 5 bases from V and 0 from J; bases not matched to a gene: 9. Germline-derived CDR1 and CDR2 are MNHNS and SASEGT. The CDR3 covers 18 residues. CDR3 region: CASSPELAAFSGANVLTF. Written as DNA, the CDR3 is TGTGCCAGCAGTCCCGAACTAGCGGCTTTCTCTGGGGCCAACGTCCTGACTTTC.

This clonotype was seen at least ten times. CDR3 sequence reads: CASSSSTDTQYF. The CDR3 DNA sequence: TGTGCCAGCAGCTCTAGCACAGATACGCAGTATTTT. The chain has TRBV7-9 and TRBJ2-3; D uncertain. The V gene lost 4 bases and the J gene lost 0 bases, with 2 bases spanning the gap. The CDR3 consists of 12 residues. Germline V gene data show CDR1 as SEHNR and CDR2 as FQNEAQ (reference sequence).

Concerning this clonotype: A much larger clone is a single base away; this may be a read error. The V call is TRBV7-3, the J call TRBJ2-2; D is undetermined. V was clipped by 2 bases and J by 0 bases, with 7 bases between them. The germline CDR1 and CDR2 sequences are SGHTA and FQGTGA. The CDR3 covers 15 residues. CDR3 protein: CASSLGNPNTGELFF. CDR3 bases: TGTGCCAGCAGCTTAGGCAACCCGAACACCGGGGAGCTGTTTTTT.

In this sample, this clonotype turned up a few times. The chain carries TRBV24-1 and TRBJ2-3; a possible D gene is TRBD2 (5 bases). Germline V gene data show CDR1 as KGHDR and CDR2 as SFDVKD. The CDR3 runs to 16 residues. V was trimmed by 1 base and J by 2 bases, leaving 12 bases between them. The CDR3 coding sequence is TGTGCCACCAGTGATTTTAAAGGGAGATCCACAGATACGCAGTATTTT. Translating it yields CATSDFKGRSTDTQYF.